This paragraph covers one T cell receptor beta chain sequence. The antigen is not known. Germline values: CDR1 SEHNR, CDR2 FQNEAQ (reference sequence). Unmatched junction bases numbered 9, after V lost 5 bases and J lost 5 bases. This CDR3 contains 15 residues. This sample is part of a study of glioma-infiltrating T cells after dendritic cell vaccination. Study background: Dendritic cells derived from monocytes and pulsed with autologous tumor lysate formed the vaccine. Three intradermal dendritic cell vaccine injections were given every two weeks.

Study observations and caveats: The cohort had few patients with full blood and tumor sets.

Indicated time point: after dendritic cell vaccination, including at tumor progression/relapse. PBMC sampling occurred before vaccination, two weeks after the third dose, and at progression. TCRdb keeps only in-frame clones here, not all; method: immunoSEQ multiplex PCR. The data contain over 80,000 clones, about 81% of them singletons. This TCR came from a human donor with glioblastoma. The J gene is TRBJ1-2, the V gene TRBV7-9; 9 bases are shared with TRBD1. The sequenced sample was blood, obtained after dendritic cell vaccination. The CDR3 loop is CASSGSDRGVYGYTF. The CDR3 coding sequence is TGTGCCAGCAGCGGATCAGACAGGGGGGTTTATGGCTACACCTTC.